Each of the 13 T cell receptor beta chains below was sequenced from the same sample in a study of shared clonotypes between healthy human individuals. TCRdb keeps only in-frame clones here, not all; method: immunoSEQ multiplex PCR. The sample records roughly 2.6 million clones, approximately 90% being singletons. Sequencing input: naive CD4+ T cells sorted from blood. Subset of the sample: CD45RA+ positively selected. These receptors came from a young man in good health.

The rearrangement links TRBV27 to TRBJ2-7, with TRBD2 matching 9 bases. Germline trimming cut 4 bases from V and 4 bases from J; bases unmatched to any gene: 5. The CDR3 runs 14 residues. The germline gives CDR1 MNHEY, CDR2 SMNVEV (reference sequence). The CDR3 spells CASSSRGLAYEQYF. In nucleotides, the CDR3 is TGTGCCAGCAGTTCCCGCGGACTAGCGTACGAGCAGTACTTC.

The V and J genes are TRBV6-1 and TRBJ2-3, with D possibly matching TRBD2 (5 bases). The V gene lost 4 bases and the J gene lost 5 bases, with 13 bases spanning the gap. This CDR3 comprises 14 residues. CDR1 and CDR2 from the germline V gene are MNHNS and SASEGT. The DNA of the CDR3 is TGTGCCAGCAGTGGGCGGGCCCGCCGAGATACGCAGTATTTT. Its translation: CASSGRARRDTQYF.

Comment on this clone: The same CDR3 arises from other DNA sequences in this sample as well. This rearrangement joins TRBV28 to TRBJ1-1, with D maybe TRBD1 (6 bases). Trimming removed 4 bases from V and 0 bases from J, with 12 bases in between. This CDR3 region has 15 residues. Germline V gives CDR1 MDHEN, CDR2 SYDVKM. The CDR3 DNA follows: TGTGCCAGCAGTTCCCACGGGGGCATGAACACTGAAGCTTTCTTT. Translation gives CASSSHGGMNTEAFF.

This clone showed up just a few times. CDR3 sequence reads: CASSTIPPGNSPLHF. The DNA for the CDR3 is TGTGCCAGCAGTACGATCCCTCCGGGGAATTCACCCCTCCACTTT. The chain is built from TRBV2 and TRBJ1-6; D gene ambiguous. CDR1 and CDR2 from the germline V gene are SNHLY and FYNNEI. The V end was cut by 5 bases, the J end by 7 bases, with 15 bases between. This CDR3 region has 15 residues.

This chain links TRBV6-6 with TRBJ2-6, with D possibly matching TRBD2 (6 bases). This CDR3 has 14 residues. Germline assignment: CDR1 MNHNY and CDR2 SVGAGI (reference sequence). Trimming removed 6 bases at V and 2 bases at J, with 8 bases between. CDR3 protein: CASSRGAGANVLTF. The CDR3 nucleotides read TGTGCCAGCAGCCGCGGGGCTGGGGCCAACGTCCTGACTTTC.

This sequence joins TRBV6-5 and TRBJ1-6; D not certain. This CDR3 is 15 amino acids long. From germline, CDR1 is MNHEY and CDR2 SVGAGI. Trimming stripped 2 bases from V and 6 bases from J, with 11 bases between. The CDR3 loop is CASSYDPATNSPLHF. The CDR3 coding sequence is TGTGCCAGCAGTTACGATCCAGCCACTAATTCACCCCTCCACTTT.

The chain has TRBV4-2 and TRBJ2-4; D is possibly TRBD1 or TRBD2 (6 bases each). V shed 8 bases and J shed 8 bases, with 16 bases lying between them. The CDR3 runs 13 residues. Germline CDR1 and CDR2: LGHNA and YNFKEQ. CDR3 DNA: TGTGCCAGCGGTTTAGGGGGGCTGGACATTCAGTACTTC. Residues: CASGLGGLDIQYF.

The chain is built from TRBV2 and TRBJ2-7, with D possibly matching TRBD1 (5 bases). V dropped 5 bases and J dropped 2 bases, with 16 bases sitting between them. CDR3 length: 15 residues. CDR1 and CDR2 (germline): SNHLY, FYNNEI. The CDR3 region is CASSLTVMGPYEQYF. DNA for the CDR3: TGTGCCAGCAGTCTCACAGTCATGGGGCCCTACGAGCAGTACTTC.

The chain couples TRBV9 to TRBJ1-2, with a possible D match to TRBD1 (6 bases). Looked up from germline, CDR1 is SGDLS and CDR2 is YYNGEE. Deletions cut 0 bases from V and 7 bases from J, with 16 bases between. The CDR3 spans 15 residues. The CDR3, as DNA: TGTGCCAGCAGCGTAGAGGGGCAGGGGATAGGTGGCTACACCTTC. Protein: CASSVEGQGIGGYTF.

The chain employs TRBV5-1 and TRBJ2-5; D might be TRBD2 (5 bases). The CDR3 is 15 residues long. Trimming cost V 0 bases and J 2 bases, with 11 bases left between them. From germline, CDR1 is SGHRS and CDR2 YFSETQ. The CDR3 loop is CASSLVWSGQETQYF. The CDR3 coding sequence is TGCGCCAGCAGCTTGGTATGGTCGGGGCAAGAGACCCAGTACTTC.

The CDR3 DNA is TGCGCCAGCAGCCTCGCAATGCTAGCTAATGAAAAACTGTTTTTT. It is translated as CASSLAMLANEKLFF. This chain joins TRBV4-1 and TRBJ1-4; D call uncertain. CDR1 MGHRA and CDR2 YSYEKL come from the germline V gene. This CDR3 comprises 15 residues. V was clipped by 4 bases and J by 3 bases, with 12 bases between them.

As regards this clone: This same CDR3 is encoded by further DNA sequences in the sample. The CDR3 protein is CASSLSGGYEQYF. CDR3 nucleotide sequence: TGTGCCAGCAGTTTAAGCGGGGGGTACGAGCAGTACTTC. This chain joins TRBV27 and TRBJ2-7, with 9 positions matching TRBD2. The germline V gene has CDR1 MNHEY and CDR2 SMNVEV (reference sequence). CDR3 length: 13 residues. Unmatched junction bases numbered 0, after V lost 2 bases and J lost 4 bases.

The J gene is TRBJ2-5, the V gene TRBV25-1; tentatively, D is TRBD1 (6 bases). The CDR3 length is 16 residues. Trimming cost V 3 bases and J 2 bases, with 16 bases left between them. CDR1 is MGHDK and CDR2 is SYGVNS in the germline V gene. CDR3 DNA: TGTGCCAGCAGTGAGGGGAGACAGGTTCCGCAAGAGACCCAGTACTTC. Translation gives CASSEGRQVPQETQYF. Combining the CDR3 with reference TRBV25-1 and TRBJ2-5 gives the whole variable domain EADIYQTPRYLVIGTGKKITLECSQTMGHDKMYWYQQDPGMELHLIHYSYGVNSTEKGDLSSESTVSRIRTEHFPLTLESARPSHTSQYLCASSEGRQVPQETQYFGPGTRLLVL.